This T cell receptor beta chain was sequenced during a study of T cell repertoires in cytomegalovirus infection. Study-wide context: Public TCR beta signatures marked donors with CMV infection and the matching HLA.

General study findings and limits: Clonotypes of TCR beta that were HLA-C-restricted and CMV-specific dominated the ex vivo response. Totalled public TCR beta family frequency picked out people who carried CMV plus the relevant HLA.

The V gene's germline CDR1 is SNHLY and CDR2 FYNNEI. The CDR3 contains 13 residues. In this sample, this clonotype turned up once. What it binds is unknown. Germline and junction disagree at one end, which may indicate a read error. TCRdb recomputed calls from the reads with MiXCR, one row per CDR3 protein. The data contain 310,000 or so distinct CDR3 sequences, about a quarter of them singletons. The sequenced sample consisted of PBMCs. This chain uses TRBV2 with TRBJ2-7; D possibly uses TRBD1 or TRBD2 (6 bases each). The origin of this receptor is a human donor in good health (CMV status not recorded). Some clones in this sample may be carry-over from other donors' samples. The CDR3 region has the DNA TGTGCCAGCAGTGAAGCGCTTGGGACACGGGGGAACTTC. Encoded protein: CASSEALGTRGNF. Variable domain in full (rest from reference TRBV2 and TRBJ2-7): EPEVTQTPSHQVTQMGQEVILRCVPISNHLYFYWYRQILGQKVEFLVSFYNNEISEKSEIFDDQFSVERPDGSNFTLKIRSTKLEDSAMYFCASSEALGTRGNFGPGTRLTVT.